This T cell receptor (beta chain) was documented in a study of cytomegalovirus exposure and HLA in healthy donors. With respect to this clone: Its specificity is not known.

The study ran its PCR with 60 Vbeta and 13 Jbeta primers. Original analysis: Approximately 78 million unique TCR beta chains, about 11 million of them shared, were counted by a later analysis. The method was immunoSEQ multiplex PCR; TCRdb's version includes in-frame clones alone and lacks a portion of them. That table is the source of V, J and clone size, and D and trimming were worked out from the DNA. This sample has fewer than 250,000 clones, with roughly 75% found just once. Overall study results and limits: Rare sequences made up most TCRs, while some public TCRs were found in many donors.

With 0 bases removed from V and 0 bases from J, the gap between germline ends came to 9 bases. The CDR3 is 16 amino acids. The germline CDR1 and CDR2 sequences are SGHRS and YFSETQ. Sequences were obtained from PBMCs. The sequence was collected from a woman aged 25 to 45 in good health and CMV-seronegative. This chain joins TRBV5-1 and TRBJ1-4; D is unresolved. CDR3 region: CASSLGYPATNEKLFF. DNA of the CDR3: TGCGCCAGCAGCTTGGGATATCCGGCAACTAATGAAAAACTGTTTTTT.